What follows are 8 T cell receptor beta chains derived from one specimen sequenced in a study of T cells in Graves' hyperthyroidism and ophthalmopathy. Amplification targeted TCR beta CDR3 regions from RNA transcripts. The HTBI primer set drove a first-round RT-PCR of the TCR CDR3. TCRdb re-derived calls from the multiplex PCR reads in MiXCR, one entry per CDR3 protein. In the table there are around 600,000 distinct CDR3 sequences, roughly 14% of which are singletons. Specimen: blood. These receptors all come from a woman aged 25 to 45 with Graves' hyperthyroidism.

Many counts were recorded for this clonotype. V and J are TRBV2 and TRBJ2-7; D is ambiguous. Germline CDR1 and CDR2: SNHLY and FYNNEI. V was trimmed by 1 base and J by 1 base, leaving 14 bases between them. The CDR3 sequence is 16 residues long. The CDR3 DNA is TGTGCCAGCAGTGAAGGGTCTGGGATTGGGTCCTACGAGCAGTACTTC. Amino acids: CASSEGSGIGSYEQYF.

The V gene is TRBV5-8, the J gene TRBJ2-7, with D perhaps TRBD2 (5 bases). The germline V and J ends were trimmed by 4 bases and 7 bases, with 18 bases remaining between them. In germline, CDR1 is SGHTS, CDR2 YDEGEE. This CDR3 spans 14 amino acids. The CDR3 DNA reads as TGTGCCAGCAGCCCAGGACGGGAAGTGGGTGAGCAGTACTTC. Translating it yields CASSPGREVGEQYF.

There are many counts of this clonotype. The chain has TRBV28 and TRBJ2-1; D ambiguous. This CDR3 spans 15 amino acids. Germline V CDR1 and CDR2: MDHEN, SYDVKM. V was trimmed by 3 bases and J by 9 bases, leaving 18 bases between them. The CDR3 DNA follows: TGTGCCAGCAGTTTTGGAGACATCGCCCTCGGTGAGCAGTTCTTC. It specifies CASSFGDIALGEQFF.

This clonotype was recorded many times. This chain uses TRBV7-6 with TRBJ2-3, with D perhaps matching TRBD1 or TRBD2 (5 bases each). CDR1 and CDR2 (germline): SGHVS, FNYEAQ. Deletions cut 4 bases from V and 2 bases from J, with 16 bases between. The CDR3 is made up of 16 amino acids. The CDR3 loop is CASSSNKGTYTDTQYF. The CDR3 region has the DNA TGTGCCAGCAGCTCAAATAAAGGGACCTACACAGATACGCAGTATTTT.

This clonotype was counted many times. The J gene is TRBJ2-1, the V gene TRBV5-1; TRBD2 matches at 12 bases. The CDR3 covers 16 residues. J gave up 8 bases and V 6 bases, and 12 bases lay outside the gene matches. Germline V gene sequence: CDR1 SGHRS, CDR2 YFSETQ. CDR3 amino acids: CASTPRLAGDEDEQFF. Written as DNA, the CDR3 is TGCGCCAGCACCCCAAGACTAGCGGGAGATGAGGATGAGCAGTTCTTC.

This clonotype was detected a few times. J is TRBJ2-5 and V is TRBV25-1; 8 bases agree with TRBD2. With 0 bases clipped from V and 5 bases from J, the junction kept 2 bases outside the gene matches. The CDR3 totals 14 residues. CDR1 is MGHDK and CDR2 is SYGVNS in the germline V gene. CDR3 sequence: CASSEYGGEETQYF. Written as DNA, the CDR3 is TGTGCCAGCAGTGAATACGGGGGGGAGGAGACCCAGTACTTC.

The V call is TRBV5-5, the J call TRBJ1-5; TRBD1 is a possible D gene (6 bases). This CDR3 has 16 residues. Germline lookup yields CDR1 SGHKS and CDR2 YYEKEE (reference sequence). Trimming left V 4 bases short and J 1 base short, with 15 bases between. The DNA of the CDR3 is TGTGCCAGCAGCACTCTGGGGGGGCTGAGCAATCAGCCCCAGCATTTT. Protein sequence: CASSTLGGLSNQPQHF.

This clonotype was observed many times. CDR3 coding DNA: TGTGCCAGCAGTAAATCCGGGACAATCTCCTACAATGAGCAGTTCTTC. As protein: CASSKSGTISYNEQFF. J is TRBJ2-1 and V is TRBV11-3; TRBD1 is a possible D gene (6 bases). Per the germline V gene, CDR1 is SGHNT and CDR2 is YENEEA. This CDR3 region has 16 residues. Deletions cut 6 bases from V and 0 bases from J, with 15 bases between.